The T cell receptor (beta chain) under discussion was sequenced for a study of cytomegalovirus exposure and HLA in healthy donors. V was pared by 1 base and J by 3 bases, with 22 bases of the junction left unmatched. CDR1 is MDHEN and CDR2 is SYDVKM in the germline V gene. The CDR3 has 21 residues. This PCR relied on a set of 60 Vbeta primers and 13 Jbeta primers. Clones were read by immunoSEQ multiplex PCR, and TCRdb kept only the in-frame ones, dropping some. The sample holds about 120,000 clones, 79% seen once. This TCR came from a woman aged 18-35 years in good health and CMV-seropositive. The sample was PBMCs. The rearrangement uses TRBV28 and TRBJ2-3, with TRBD1 matching over 7 bases. CDR3 DNA sequence: TGTGCCAGCAGTTTATCTGAGGTTTTCGGTCCACCGGGACAGCTAACAGATACGCAGTATTTT. Amino acids: CASSLSEVFGPPGQLTDTQYF.